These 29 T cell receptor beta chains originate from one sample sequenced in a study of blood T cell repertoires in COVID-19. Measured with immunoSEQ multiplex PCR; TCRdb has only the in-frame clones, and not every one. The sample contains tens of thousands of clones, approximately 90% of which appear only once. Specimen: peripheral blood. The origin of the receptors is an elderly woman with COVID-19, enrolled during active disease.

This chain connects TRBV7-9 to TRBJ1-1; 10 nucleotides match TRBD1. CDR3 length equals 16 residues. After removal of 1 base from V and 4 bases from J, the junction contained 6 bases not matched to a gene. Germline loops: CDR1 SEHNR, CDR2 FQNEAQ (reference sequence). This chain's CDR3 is CASSLGVGTGVTEAFF. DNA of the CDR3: TGTGCCAGCAGCTTAGGAGTAGGGACAGGGGTCACTGAAGCTTTCTTT.

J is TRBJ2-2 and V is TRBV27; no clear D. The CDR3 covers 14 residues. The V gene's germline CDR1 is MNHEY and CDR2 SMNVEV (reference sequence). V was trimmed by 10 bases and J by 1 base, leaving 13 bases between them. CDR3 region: CATSQAGNTGELFF. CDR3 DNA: TGTGCCACCTCCCAGGCCGGGAACACCGGGGAGCTGTTTTTT.

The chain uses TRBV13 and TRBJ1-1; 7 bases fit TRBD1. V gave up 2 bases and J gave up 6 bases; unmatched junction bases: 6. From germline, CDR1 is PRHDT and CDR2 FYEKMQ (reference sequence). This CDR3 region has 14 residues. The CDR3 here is CASSLQTGMPEAFF. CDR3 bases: TGTGCCAGCAGCTTACAGACAGGGATGCCTGAAGCTTTCTTT.

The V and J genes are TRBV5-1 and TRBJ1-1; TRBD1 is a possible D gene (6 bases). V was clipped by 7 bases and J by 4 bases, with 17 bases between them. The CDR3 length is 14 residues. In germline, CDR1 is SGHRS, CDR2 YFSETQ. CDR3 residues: CASSRGQGTTEAFF. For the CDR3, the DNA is TGCGCCAGCTCCCGGGGCCAGGGGACCACTGAAGCTTTCTTT.

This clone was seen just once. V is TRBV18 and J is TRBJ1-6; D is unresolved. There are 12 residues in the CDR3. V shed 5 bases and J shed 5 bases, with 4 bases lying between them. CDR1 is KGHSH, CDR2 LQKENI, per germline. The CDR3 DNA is TGTGCCAGCTCATCCGATAATTCACCCCTCCACTTT. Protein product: CASSSDNSPLHF.

CDR3 nucleotide sequence: TGCGCCAGCAGCTTGGCTGCTAGCGGGGGAGTTACAGATACGCAGTATTTT. Translating it yields CASSLAASGGVTDTQYF. The genes are TRBV5-1 and TRBJ2-3, with 10 bases aligning to TRBD2. The trim removed 0 bases at V and 3 bases at J, leaving 7 bases unmatched. Germline-derived CDR1 and CDR2 are SGHRS and YFSETQ. There are 17 residues in the CDR3.

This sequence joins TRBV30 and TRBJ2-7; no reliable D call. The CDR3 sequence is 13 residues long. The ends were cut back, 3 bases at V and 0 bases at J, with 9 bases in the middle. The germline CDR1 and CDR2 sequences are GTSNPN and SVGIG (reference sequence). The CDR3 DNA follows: TGTGCCTGGAGGTACTCAAGCTCCTACGAGCAGTACTTC. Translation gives CAWRYSSSYEQYF.

The CDR3 DNA reads as TGTGCCTGGAGTGTAGCCCTAGGAGGGGGCTCTAGGCAGCCCCAGCATTTT. Its translation: CAWSVALGGGSRQPQHF. The chain joins TRBV30 to TRBJ1-5; 7 bases map to TRBD1. Trimming removed 0 bases from V and 7 bases from J; junction bases left unmatched: 15. Germline CDR1 and CDR2: GTSNPN and SVGIG (reference sequence). This CDR3 is built from 17 residues.

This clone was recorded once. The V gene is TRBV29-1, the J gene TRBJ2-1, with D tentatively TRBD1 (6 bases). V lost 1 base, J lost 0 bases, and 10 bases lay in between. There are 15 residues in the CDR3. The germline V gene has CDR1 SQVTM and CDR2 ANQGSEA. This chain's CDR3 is CSVEGGPHSYNEQFF. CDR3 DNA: TGCAGCGTTGAAGGGGGGCCCCACTCCTACAATGAGCAGTTCTTC.

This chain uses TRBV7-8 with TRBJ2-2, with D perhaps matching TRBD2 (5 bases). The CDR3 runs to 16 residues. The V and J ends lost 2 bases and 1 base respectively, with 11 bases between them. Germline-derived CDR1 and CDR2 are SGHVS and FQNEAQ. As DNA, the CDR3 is TGTGCCAGCAGCTTACCCGGACGGGGGAACACCGGGGAGCTGTTTTTT. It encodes CASSLPGRGNTGELFF.

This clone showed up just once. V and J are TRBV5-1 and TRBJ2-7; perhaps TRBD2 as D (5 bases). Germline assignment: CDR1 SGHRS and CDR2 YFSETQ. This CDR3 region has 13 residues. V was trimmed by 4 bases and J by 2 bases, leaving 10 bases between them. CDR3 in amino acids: CASSPEAAYEQYF. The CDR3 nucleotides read TGCGCCAGCAGCCCGGAGGCAGCCTACGAGCAGTACTTC.

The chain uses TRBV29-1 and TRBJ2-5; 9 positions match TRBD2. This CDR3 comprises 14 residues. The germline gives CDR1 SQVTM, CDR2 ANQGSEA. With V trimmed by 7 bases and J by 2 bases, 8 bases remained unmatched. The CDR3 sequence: CSGLRGGGQETQYF. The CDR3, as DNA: TGCAGCGGCCTGCGGGGGGGCGGACAAGAGACCCAGTACTTC.

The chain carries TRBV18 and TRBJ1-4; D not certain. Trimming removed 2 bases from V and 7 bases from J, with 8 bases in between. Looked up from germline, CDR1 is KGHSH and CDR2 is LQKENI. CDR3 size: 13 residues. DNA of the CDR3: TGTGCCAGCTCACCAGACCGGGTTGAAAAACTGTTTTTT. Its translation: CASSPDRVEKLFF.

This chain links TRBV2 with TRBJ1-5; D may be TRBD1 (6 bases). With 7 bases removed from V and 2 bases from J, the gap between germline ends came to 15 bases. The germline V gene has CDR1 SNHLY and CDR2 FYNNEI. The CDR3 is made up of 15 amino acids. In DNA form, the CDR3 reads TGTGCCAGCACCCCACAGGGCATGGGCAATCAGCCCCAGCATTTT. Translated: CASTPQGMGNQPQHF.

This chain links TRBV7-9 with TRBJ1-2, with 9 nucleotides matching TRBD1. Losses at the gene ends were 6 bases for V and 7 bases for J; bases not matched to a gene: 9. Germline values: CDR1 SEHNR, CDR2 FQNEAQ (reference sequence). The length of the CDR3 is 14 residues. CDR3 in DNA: TGTGCCAGCAGTCAGGGACAGGGAGAGAGTGGCTACACCTTC. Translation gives CASSQGQGESGYTF.

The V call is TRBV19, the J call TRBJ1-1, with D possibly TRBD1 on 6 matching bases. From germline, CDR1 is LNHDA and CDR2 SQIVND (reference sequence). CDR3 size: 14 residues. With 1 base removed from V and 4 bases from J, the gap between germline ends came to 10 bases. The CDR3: CASSIAWGRTEAFF. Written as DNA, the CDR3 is TGTGCCAGTAGTATAGCGTGGGGGCGCACTGAAGCTTTCTTT.

DNA for the CDR3: TGCGCCAGCAGCCAAGATCGTGAGGCGACAGGTTATTACCAAGAGACCCAGTACTTC. The encoded protein is CASSQDREATGYYQETQYF. The chain recombines TRBV4-1 with TRBJ2-5, with D maybe TRBD1 (6 bases). V lost 0 bases, J lost 0 bases, and 20 bases lay in between. This CDR3 is 19 amino acids long. The V gene's germline CDR1 is MGHRA and CDR2 YSYEKL.

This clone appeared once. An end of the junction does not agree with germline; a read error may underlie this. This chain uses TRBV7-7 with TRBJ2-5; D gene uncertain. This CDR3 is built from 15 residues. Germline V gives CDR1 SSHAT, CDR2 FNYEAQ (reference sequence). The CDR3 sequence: CASSRSRAQQETQYF. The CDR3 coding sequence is TGTGCTAGCAGCAGAAGTAGAGCCCAACAAGAGACCCAGTACTTC.

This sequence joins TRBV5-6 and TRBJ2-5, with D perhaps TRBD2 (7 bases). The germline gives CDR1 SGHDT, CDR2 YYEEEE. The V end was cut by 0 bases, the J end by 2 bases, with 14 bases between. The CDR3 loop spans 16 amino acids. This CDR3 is CASSLDPGGLQETQYF. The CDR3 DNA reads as TGTGCCAGCAGCTTGGATCCGGGGGGCCTACAAGAGACCCAGTACTTC.

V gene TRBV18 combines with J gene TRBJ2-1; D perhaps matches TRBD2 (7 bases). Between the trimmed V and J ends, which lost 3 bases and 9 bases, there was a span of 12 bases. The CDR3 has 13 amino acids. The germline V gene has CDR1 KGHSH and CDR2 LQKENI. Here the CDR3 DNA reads TGTGCCAGCTCACCTTGGGGGGGCGGTGAGCAGTTCTTC. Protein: CASSPWGGGEQFF.

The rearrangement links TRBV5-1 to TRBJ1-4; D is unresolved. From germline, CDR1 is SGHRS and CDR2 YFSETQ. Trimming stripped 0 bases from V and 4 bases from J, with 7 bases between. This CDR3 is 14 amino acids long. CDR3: CASSLGHGNEKLFF. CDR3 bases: TGCGCCAGCAGCTTGGGACACGGTAATGAAAAACTGTTTTTT.

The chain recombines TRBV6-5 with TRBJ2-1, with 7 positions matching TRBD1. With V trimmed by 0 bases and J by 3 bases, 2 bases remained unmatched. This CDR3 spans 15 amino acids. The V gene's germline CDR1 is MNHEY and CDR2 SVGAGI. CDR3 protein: CASSYSRDSYNEQFF. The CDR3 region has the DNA TGTGCCAGCAGTTACTCGAGGGACAGCTACAATGAGCAGTTCTTC.

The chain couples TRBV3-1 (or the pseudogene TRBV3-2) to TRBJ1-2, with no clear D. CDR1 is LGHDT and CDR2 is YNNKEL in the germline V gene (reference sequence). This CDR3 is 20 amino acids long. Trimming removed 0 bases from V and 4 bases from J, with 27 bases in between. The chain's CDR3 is CASSQDRSSPNIPEGYGYTF. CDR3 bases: TGTGCCAGCAGCCAAGATCGTTCCAGTCCCAATATTCCAGAGGGCTATGGCTACACCTTC.

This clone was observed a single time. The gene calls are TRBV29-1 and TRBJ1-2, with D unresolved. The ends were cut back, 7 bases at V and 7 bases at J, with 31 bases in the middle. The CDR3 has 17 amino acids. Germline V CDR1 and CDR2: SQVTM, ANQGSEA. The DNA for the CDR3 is TGCAGCGACCCTAGAGAGCTTCACTTATCTATGGGTGGTGGCTACACCTTC. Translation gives CSDPRELHLSMGGGYTF.

CDR3 sequence reads: CASRQQGHEQYF. CDR3 in DNA: TGTGCCAGCAGGCAACAGGGGCACGAGCAGTACTTC. The rearrangement links TRBV13 to TRBJ2-7; 7 bases agree with TRBD1. V shed 6 bases and J 5 bases; nucleotides not matched to a gene: 4. Germline loops: CDR1 PRHDT, CDR2 FYEKMQ (reference sequence). The CDR3 contains 12 residues.

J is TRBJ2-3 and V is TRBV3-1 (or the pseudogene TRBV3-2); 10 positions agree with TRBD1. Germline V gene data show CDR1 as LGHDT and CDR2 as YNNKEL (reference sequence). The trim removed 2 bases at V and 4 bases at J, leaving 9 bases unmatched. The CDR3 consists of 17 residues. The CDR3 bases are TGTGCCAGCAGCCAACCTAAGGGACAGGGGTTGGCAGATACGCAGTATTTT. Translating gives CASSQPKGQGLADTQYF.

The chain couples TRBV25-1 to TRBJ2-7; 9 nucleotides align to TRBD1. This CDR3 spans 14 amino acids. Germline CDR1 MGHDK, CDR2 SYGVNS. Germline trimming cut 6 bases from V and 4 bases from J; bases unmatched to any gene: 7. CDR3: CASRSTGGAYEQYF. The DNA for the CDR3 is TGTGCCAGCAGATCCACAGGGGGCGCATACGAGCAGTACTTC.

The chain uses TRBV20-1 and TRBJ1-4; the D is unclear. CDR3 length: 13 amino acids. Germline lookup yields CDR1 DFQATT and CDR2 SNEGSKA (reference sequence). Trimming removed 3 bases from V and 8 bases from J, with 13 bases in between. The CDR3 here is CSASPRVGEKLFF. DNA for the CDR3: TGCAGTGCTAGTCCCAGAGTCGGGGAAAAACTGTTTTTT.

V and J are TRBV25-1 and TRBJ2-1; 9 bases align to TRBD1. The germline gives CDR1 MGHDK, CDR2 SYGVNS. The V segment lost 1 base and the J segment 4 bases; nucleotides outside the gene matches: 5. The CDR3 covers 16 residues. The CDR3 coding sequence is TGTGCCAGCAGTGAATGGAGCGGACAGGGGTACAATGAGCAGTTCTTC. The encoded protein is CASSEWSGQGYNEQFF.